This T cell receptor (beta chain) was captured by sequencing in a study of CD8 T cells in Susac syndrome. Background on the study: Blood was drawn from patients with Susac syndrome. At that point, they were therapy-naive, on corticosteroids, or on intravenous immunoglobulin alone. Study observations and caveats: The study's TCR sequencing and HLA analysis covered a relatively small number of individuals, and the study acknowledged this.

Worth noting for this clonotype: Its target is unknown.

Germline V gene data show CDR1 as KGHSH and CDR2 as LQKENI. With 3 bases removed from V and 0 bases from J, the gap between germline ends came to 5 bases. The CDR3 spans 13 residues. In contrast to the negatively isolated CD8+ and CD4+ T cells, TEMRA cells were FACS-enriched. Reverse transcription of roughly 0.5 to 1 ug RNA was carried out with random hexamers. Amplification of TCR beta CDR3 was carried out by immunoSEQ multiplex PCR, which covered 54 Vbeta and 13 Jbeta segments. One entry per CDR3 protein results from TCRdb running MiXCR on the immunoSEQ multiplex PCR reads. The repertoire holds 130,000 to 150,000 distinct CDR3 sequences, approximately 96% seen once, with 0.065% to 0.1% in the top ten.

V gene TRBV18 combines with J gene TRBJ2-5, with D unclear. The TCR sequence derives from a human donor with Susac syndrome. The sample was CD4+ T cells from PBMCs. CDR3 sequence reads: CASSPGYQETQYF. In DNA, the CDR3 is TGTGCCAGCTCACCCGGGTACCAAGAGACCCAGTACTTC.